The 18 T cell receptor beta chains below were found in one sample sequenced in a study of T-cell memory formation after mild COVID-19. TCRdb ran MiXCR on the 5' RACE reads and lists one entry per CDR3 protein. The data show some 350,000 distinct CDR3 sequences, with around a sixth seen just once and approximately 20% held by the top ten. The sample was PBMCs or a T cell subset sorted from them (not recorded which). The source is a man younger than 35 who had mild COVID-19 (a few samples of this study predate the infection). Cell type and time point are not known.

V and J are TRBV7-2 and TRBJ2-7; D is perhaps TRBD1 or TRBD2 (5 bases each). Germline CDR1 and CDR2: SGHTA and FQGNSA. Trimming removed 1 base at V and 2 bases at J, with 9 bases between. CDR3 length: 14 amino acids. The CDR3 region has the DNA TGTGCCAGCAGCTTAGATGGGGGAACCTACGAGCAGTACGTC. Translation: CASSLDGGTYEQYV.

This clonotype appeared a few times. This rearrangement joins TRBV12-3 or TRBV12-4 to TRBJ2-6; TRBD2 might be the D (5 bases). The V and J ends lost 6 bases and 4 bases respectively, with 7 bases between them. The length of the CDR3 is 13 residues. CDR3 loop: CASRGEGANVLTF. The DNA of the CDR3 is TGTGCCAGCAGGGGAGAAGGGGCCAACGTCCTGACTTTC.

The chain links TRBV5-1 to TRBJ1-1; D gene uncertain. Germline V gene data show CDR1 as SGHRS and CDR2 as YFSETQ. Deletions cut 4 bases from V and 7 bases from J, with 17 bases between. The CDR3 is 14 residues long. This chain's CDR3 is CASSPQLSGNEAFF. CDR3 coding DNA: TGCGCCAGCAGCCCGCAACTTAGTGGGAATGAAGCTTTCTTT.

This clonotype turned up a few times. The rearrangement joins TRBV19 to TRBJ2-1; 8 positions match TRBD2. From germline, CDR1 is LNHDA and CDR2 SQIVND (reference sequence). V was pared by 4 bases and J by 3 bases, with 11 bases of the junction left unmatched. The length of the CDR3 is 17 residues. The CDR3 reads CASSKPLTGGRYNEQFF. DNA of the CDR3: TGTGCCAGTAGTAAACCCCTGACGGGGGGGCGCTACAATGAGCAGTTCTTC.

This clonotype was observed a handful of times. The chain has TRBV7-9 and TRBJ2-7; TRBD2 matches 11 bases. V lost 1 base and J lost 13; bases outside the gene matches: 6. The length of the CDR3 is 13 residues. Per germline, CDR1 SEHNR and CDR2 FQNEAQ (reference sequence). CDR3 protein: CASSLGQGLAAYF. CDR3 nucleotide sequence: TGTGCCAGCAGCTTAGGACAGGGACTAGCGGCTTACTTC.

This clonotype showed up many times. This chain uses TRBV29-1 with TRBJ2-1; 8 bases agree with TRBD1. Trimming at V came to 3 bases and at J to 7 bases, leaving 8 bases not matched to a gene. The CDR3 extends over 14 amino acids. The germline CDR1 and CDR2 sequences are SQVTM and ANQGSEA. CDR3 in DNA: TGCAGCGTTGAGCAGGGGGCCTCCCGGAATGAGCAGTTCTTC. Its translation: CSVEQGASRNEQFF.

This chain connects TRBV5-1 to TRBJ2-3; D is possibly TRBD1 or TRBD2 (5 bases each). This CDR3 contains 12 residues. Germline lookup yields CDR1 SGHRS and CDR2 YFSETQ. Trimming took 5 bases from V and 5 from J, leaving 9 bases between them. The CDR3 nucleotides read TGCGCCAGCAGAAGGGACGGAGATACGCAGTATTTT. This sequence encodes CASRRDGDTQYF.

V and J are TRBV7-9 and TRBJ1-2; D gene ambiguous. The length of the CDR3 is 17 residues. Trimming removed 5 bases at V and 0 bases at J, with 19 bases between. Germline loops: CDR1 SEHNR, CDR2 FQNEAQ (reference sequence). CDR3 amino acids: CASSPSGLGSTNYGYTF. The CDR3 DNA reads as TGTGCCAGCAGCCCCTCTGGTTTGGGATCGACTAACTATGGCTACACCTTC.

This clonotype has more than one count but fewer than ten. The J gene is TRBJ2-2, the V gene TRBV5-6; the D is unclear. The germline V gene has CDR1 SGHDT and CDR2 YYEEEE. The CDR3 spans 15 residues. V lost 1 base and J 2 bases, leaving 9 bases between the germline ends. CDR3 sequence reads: CASSLLYRNTGELFF. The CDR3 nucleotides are TGTGCCAGCAGCTTGTTGTACAGAAACACCGGGGAGCTGTTTTTT.

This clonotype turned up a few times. This CDR3 is CSAAMGGSWGETQYF. The CDR3 nucleotides are TGCAGTGCCGCCATGGGCGGGTCCTGGGGGGAGACCCAGTACTTC. This chain links TRBV20-1 with TRBJ2-5, with D perhaps being TRBD1 or TRBD2 (5 bases each). CDR1 and CDR2 (germline): DFQATT, SNEGSKA (reference sequence). The CDR3 is 15 residues long. V lost 6 bases to trimming and J lost 5 bases, with 22 bases between them.

The CDR3 DNA sequence: TGTGCCAGCACCAAACCGGGACACCGCACAGATACGCAGTATTTT. Protein sequence: CASTKPGHRTDTQYF. The chain uses TRBV7-2 and TRBJ2-3, with D possibly matching TRBD1 (6 bases). The CDR3 length is 15 residues. Trimming removed 7 bases at V and 1 base at J, with 15 bases between. Per germline, CDR1 SGHTA and CDR2 FQGNSA.

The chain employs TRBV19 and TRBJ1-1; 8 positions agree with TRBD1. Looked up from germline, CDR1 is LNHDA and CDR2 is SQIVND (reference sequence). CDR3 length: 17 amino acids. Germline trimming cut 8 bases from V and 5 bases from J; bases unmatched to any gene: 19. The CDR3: CASVGAGRGRESTEAFF. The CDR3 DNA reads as TGTGCCAGTGTGGGGGCAGGCAGGGGGCGCGAGTCGACTGAAGCTTTCTTT.

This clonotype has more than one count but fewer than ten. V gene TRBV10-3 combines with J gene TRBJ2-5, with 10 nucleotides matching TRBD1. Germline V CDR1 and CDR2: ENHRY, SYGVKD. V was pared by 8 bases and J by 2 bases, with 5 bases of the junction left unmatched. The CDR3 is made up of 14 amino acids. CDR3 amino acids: CAIGRTGGQETQYF. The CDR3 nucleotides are TGTGCCATCGGAAGGACAGGGGGGCAAGAGACCCAGTACTTC.

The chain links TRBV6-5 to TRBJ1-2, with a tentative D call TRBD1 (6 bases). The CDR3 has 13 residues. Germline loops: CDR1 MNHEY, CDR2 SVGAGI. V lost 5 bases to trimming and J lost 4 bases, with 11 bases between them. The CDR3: CASSPADSYGYTF. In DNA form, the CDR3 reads TGTGCCAGCAGTCCCGCGGACAGCTATGGCTACACCTTC.

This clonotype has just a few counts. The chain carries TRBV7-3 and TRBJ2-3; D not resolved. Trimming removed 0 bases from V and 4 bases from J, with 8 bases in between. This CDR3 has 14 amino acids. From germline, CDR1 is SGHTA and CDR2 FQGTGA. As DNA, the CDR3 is TGTGCCAGCAGCTTAACTGGGCCCTCAGATACGCAGTATTTT. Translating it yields CASSLTGPSDTQYF.

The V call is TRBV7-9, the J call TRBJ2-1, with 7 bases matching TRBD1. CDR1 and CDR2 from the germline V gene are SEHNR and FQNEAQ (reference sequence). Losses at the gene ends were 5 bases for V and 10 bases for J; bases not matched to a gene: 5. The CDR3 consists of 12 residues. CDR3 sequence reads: CASSPDRPEQFF. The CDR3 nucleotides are TGTGCCAGCAGCCCGGACAGGCCCGAGCAGTTCTTC.

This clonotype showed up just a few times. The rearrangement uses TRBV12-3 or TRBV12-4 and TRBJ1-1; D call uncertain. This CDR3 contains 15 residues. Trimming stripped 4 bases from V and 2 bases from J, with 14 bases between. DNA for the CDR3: TGTGCCAGCAGTTCCTCCTCCTACAGTAACACTGAAGCTTTCTTT. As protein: CASSSSSYSNTEAFF.

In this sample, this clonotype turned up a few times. In DNA, the CDR3 is TGTGCCAGCAGTTACCGGGTCGAGCAGTACTTC. Its translation: CASSYRVEQYF. The V gene is TRBV6-2 or TRBV6-3, the J gene TRBJ2-7; D gene uncertain. V shed 2 bases and J shed 6 bases, with 5 bases lying between them. This CDR3 region has 11 residues. The germline V gene encodes CDR1 MNHEY and CDR2 SVGEGT.